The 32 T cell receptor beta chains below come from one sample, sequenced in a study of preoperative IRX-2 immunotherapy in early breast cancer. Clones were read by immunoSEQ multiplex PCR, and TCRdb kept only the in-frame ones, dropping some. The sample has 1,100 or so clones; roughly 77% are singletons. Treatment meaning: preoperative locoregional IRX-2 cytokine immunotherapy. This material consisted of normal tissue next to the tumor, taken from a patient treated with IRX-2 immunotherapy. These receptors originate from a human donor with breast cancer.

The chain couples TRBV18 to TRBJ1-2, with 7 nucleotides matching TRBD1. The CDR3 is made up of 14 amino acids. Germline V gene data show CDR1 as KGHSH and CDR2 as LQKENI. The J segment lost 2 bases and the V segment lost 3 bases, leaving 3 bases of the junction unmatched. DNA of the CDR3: TGTGCCAGCTCACCCCAGGGGGGGAACTATGGCTACACCTTC. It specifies CASSPQGGNYGYTF.

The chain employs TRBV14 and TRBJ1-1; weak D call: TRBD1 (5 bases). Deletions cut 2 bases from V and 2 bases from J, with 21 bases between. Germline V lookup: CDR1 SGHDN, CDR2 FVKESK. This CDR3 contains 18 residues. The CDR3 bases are TGTGCCAGCAGCCAACAAAGTTGGCTGGGGCGGGTCAACACTGAAGCTTTCTTT. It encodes CASSQQSWLGRVNTEAFF.

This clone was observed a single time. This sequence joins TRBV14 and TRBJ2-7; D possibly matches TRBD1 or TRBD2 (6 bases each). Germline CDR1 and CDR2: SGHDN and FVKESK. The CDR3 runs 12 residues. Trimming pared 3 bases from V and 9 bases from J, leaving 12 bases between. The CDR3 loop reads CASSHEGGTQYF. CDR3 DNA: TGTGCCAGCAGCCACGAAGGGGGGACGCAGTACTTC.

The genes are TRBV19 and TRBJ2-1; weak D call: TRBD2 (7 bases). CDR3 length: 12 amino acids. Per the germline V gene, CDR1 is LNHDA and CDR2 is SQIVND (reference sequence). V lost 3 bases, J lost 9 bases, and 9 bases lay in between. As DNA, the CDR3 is TGTGCCAGTAGTATCGGGGGGCTTGAGCAGTTCTTC. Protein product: CASSIGGLEQFF.

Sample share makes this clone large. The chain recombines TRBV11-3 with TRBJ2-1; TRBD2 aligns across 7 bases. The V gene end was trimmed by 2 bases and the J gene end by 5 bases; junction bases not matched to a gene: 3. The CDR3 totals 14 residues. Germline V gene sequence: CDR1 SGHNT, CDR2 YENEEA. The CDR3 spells CASSLRDYNNEQFF. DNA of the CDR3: TGTGCCAGCAGCTTACGGGACTACAACAATGAGCAGTTCTTC.

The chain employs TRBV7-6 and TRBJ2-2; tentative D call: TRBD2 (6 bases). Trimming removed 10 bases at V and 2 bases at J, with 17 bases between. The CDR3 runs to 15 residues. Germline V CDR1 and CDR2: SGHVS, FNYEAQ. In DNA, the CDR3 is TGTGCCACCTTGGGTGGGACTCTCAACACCGGGGAGCTGTTTTTT. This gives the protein CATLGGTLNTGELFF.

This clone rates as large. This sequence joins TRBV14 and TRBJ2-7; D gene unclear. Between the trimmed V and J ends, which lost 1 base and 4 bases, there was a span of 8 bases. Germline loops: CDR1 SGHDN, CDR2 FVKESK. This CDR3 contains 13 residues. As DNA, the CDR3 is TGTGCCAGCAGCCAAGTAAGGAGATACGAGCAGTACTTC. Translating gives CASSQVRRYEQYF.

The CDR3 DNA sequence: TGTGCCAGTAGTATAGCGGGGGGCGGCGGCCGCGAAAAACTGTTTTTT. Its translation is CASSIAGGGGREKLFF. The V gene is TRBV19, the J gene TRBJ1-4; a possible D gene is TRBD1 (6 bases). The germline V gene encodes CDR1 LNHDA and CDR2 SQIVND (reference sequence). The V end lost 1 base, the J end lost 8 bases, and 17 bases lay between the germline ends. The CDR3 runs to 16 residues.

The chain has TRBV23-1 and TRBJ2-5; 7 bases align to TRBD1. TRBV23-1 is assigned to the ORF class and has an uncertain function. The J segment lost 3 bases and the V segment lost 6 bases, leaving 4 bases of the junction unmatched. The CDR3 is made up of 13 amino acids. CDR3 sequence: CASSQDREETQYF. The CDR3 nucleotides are TGCGCCAGCAGCCAAGACAGGGAAGAGACCCAGTACTTC.

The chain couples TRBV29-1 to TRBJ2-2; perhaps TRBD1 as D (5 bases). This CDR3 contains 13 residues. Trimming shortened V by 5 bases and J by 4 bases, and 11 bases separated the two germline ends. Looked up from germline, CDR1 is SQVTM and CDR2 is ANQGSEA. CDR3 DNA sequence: TGCAGCGTTCGGCAGGGCGGCACCGGGGAGCTGTTTTTT. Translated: CSVRQGGTGELFF.

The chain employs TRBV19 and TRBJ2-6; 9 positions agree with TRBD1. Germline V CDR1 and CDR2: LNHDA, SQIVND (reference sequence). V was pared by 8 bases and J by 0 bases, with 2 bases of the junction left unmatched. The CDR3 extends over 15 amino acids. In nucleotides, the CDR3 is TGTGCCAGTGGACAGGGGATCTCTGGGGCCAACGTCCTGACTTTC. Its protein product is CASGQGISGANVLTF.

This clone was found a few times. DNA of the CDR3: TGTGCCAGCAGTGTCACTAGCGAAAACACCGGGGAGCTGTTTTTT. This translates into CASSVTSENTGELFF. This rearrangement joins TRBV6-8 to TRBJ2-2; 7 nucleotides match TRBD2. This CDR3 has 15 amino acids. V lost 5 bases and J lost 2; bases outside the gene matches: 5. CDR1 is MNHGY and CDR2 is SAAAGT in the germline V gene.

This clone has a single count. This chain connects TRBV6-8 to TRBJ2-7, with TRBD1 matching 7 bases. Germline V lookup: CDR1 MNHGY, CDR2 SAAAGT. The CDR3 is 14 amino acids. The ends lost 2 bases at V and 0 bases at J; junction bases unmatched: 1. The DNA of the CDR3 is TGTGCCAGCAGTTACGGGACAGCCTCCTACGAGCAGTACTTC. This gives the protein CASSYGTASYEQYF.

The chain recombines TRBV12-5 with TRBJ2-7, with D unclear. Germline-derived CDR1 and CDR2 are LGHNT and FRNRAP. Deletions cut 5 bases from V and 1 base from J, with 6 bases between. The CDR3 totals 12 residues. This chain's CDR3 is CASGRHSYEQYF. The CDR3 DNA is TGTGCTAGTGGTCGACATTCCTACGAGCAGTACTTC.

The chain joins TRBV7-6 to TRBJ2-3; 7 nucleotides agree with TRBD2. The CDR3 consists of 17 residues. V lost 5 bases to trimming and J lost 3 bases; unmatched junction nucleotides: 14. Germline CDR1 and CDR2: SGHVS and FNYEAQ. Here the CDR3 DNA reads TGTGCCAGCAGCGATCCCTATCGGGCGGGAGAAACAGATACGCAGTATTTT. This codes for CASSDPYRAGETDTQYF.

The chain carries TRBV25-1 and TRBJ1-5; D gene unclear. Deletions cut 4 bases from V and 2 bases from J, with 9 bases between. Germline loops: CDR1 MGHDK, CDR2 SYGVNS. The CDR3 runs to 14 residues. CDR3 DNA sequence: TGTGCCAGCAGTGGGGATTTGGGCAATCAGCCCCAGCATTTT. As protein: CASSGDLGNQPQHF. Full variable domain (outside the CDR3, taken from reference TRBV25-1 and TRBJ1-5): EADIYQTPRYLVIGTGKKITLECSQTMGHDKMYWYQQDPGMELHLIHYSYGVNSTEKGDLSSESTVSRIRTEHFPLTLESARPSHTSQYLCASSGDLGNQPQHFGDGTRLSIL.

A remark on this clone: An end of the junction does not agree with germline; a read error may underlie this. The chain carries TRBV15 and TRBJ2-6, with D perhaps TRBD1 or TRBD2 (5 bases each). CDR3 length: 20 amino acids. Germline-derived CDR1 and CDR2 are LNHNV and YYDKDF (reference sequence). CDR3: CASSSGHRGIGLSGANVLTF. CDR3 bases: TGTGCCAGCAGCTCCGGACACAGAGGGATAGGGCTCTCTGGGGCCAACGTCCTGACTTTC.

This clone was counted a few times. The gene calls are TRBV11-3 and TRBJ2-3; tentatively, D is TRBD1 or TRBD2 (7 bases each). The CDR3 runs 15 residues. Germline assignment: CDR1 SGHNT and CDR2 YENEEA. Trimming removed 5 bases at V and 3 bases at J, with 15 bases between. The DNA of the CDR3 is TGTGCCAGCAGCCCCCAGGGGGGGAGTACAGATACGCAGTATTTT. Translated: CASSPQGGSTDTQYF.

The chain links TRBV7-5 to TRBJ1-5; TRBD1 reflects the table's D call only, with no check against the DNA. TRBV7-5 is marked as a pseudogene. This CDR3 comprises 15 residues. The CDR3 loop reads CASSRRDRVYQPQHF. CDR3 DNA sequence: TGTGCCAGCAGCCGTCGTGACAGGGTTTATCAGCCCCAGCATTTT.

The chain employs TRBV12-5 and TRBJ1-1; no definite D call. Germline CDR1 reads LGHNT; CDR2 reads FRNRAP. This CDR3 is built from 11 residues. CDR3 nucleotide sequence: TGTGCCAGCAAAATCGGGACTGAAGCTTTCTTT. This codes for CASKIGTEAFF.

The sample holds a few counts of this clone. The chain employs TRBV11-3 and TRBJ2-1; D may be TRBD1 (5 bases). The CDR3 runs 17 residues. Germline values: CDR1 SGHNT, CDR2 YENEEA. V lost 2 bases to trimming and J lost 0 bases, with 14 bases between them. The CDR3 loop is CASSLTKGPSSYNEQFF. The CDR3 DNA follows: TGTGCCAGCAGCTTAACGAAGGGGCCGAGCTCCTACAATGAGCAGTTCTTC.

Here the CDR3 DNA reads TGTGCCAGCAGCTGGACAGGGGCTAACACTGAAGCTTTCTTT. It encodes CASSWTGANTEAFF. The V and J genes are TRBV11-3 and TRBJ1-1; TRBD1 matches at 9 bases. The V segment lost 4 bases and the J segment 2 bases; nucleotides outside the gene matches: 2. From germline, CDR1 is SGHNT and CDR2 YENEEA. This CDR3 contains 14 residues.

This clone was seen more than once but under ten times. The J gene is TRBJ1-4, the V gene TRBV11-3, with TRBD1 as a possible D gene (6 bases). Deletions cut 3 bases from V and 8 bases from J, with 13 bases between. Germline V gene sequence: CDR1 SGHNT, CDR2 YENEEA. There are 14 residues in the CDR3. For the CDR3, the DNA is TGTGCCAGCAGCTTGAGGGGGGCCGAGGAAAAACTGTTTTTT. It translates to CASSLRGAEEKLFF.

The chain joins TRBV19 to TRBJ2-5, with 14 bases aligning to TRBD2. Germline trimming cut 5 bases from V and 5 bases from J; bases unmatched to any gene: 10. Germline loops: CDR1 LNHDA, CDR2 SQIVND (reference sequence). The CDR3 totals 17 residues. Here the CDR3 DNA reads TGTGCCAGTAGTTTTGGGACTAGCGGGGGAGGTCAGGAGACCCAGTACTTC. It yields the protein CASSFGTSGGGQETQYF.

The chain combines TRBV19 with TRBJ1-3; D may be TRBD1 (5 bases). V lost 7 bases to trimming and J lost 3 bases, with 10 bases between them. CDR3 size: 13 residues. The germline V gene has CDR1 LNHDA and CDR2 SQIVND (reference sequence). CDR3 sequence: CASTGTYGNTIYF. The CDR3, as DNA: TGTGCCAGTACCGGGACCTATGGAAACACCATATATTTT.

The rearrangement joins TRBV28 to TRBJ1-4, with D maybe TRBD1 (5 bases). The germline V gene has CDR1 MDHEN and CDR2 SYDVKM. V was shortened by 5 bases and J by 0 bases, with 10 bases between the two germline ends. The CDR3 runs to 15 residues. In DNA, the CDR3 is TGTGCCAGCAGTCAAGACAGTGCAACTAATGAAAAACTGTTTTTT. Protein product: CASSQDSATNEKLFF.

In nucleotides, the CDR3 is TGTGCCAGCAGTTACTCGAGCGGGAGGAGTGAAGCTTTCTTT. It specifies CASSYSSGRSEAFF. This chain links TRBV6-8 with TRBJ1-1; D is unresolved. V lost 0 bases and J lost 7, with 12 bases in between. The CDR3 covers 14 residues. The germline V gene encodes CDR1 MNHGY and CDR2 SAAAGT.

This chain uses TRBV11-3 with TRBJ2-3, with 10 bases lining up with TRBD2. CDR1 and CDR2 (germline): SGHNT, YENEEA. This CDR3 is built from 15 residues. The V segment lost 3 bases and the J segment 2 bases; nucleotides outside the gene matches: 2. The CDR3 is CASSFGLADTDTQYF. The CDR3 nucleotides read TGTGCCAGCAGCTTCGGACTAGCGGACACAGATACGCAGTATTTT. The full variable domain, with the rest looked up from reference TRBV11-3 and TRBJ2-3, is EAGVVQSPRYKIIEKKQPVAFWCNPISGHNTLYWYLQNLGQGPELLIRYENEEAVDDSQLPKDRFSAERLKGVDSTLKIQPAELGDSAVYLCASSFGLADTDTQYFGPGTRLTVL.

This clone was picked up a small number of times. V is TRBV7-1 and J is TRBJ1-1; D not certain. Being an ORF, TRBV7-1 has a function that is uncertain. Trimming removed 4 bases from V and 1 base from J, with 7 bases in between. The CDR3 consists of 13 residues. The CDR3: CASSFASNTEAFF. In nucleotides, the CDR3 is TGTGCCAGCAGCTTCGCGTCGAACACTGAAGCTTTCTTT.

DNA of the CDR3: TGCGCCAGCAGCGTTGGACATAGGGACAGGGGACGGACCGGGGAGCTGTTTTTT. The encoded protein is CASSVGHRDRGRTGELFF. The V and J genes are TRBV5-1 and TRBJ2-2, with TRBD1 matching 10 bases. Germline V lookup: CDR1 SGHRS, CDR2 YFSETQ. Germline trimming cut 4 bases from V and 5 bases from J; bases unmatched to any gene: 14. This CDR3 region has 18 residues.

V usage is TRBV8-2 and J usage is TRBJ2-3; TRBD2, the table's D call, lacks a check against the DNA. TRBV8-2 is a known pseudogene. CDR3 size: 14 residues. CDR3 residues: CASKRAGGEDTQYF. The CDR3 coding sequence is TGTGCCAGTAAAAGAGCGGGAGGGGAGGATACGCAGTATTTT.

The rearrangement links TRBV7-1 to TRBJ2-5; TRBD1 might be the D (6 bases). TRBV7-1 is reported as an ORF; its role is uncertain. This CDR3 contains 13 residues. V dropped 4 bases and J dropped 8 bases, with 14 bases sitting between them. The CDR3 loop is CASSYYRGTTQYF. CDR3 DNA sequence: TGTGCCAGCAGCTACTATAGGGGGACCACCCAGTACTTC.